Following are 24 T cell receptor beta chains from one sample sequenced in a study of T cell changes during pregnancy in multiple sclerosis. This table comes from immunoSEQ multiplex PCR, and its TCRdb copy is limited to in-frame clones, with some not included. The repertoire holds 55,000 to 70,000 clones, with 90% as singletons. The source was peripheral blood, collected in the first trimester of pregnancy. These receptors were obtained from a female donor in good health, enrolled as a control in a pregnancy study.

The chain is built from TRBV6-4 and TRBJ2-5; 7 bases are shared with TRBD2. The germline V gene encodes CDR1 MRHNA and CDR2 SNTAGT. The CDR3 sequence is 15 residues long. After removal of 0 bases from V and 6 bases from J, the junction contained 7 bases not matched to a gene. The CDR3 region is CASSDSAGAAQTQYF. CDR3 nucleotides: TGTGCCAGCAGTGACTCTGCGGGAGCCGCGCAGACCCAGTACTTC.

The V call is TRBV6-1, the J call TRBJ2-7; no definite D call. Between the trimmed V and J ends, which lost 11 bases and 5 bases, there was a span of 16 bases. This CDR3 is built from 12 residues. The germline CDR1 and CDR2 sequences are MNHNS and SASEGT. CDR3 DNA: TGTGCCCCACGCCAGGTCGAAAACGAGCAGTACTTC. Its protein product is CAPRQVENEQYF.

The chain links TRBV2 to TRBJ2-3; 7 nucleotides line up with TRBD2. CDR1 is SNHLY, CDR2 FYNNEI, per germline. This CDR3 contains 10 residues. The ends lost 11 bases at V and 8 bases at J; junction bases unmatched: 4. In nucleotides, the CDR3 is TGTGCCGGGGGGGGTGGTACGCAGTATTTT. Its protein product is CAGGGGTQYF.

The gene calls are TRBV5-1 and TRBJ2-2; TRBD1 aligns across 7 bases. Germline V gene sequence: CDR1 SGHRS, CDR2 YFSETQ. The CDR3 totals 15 residues. The V and J ends lost 4 bases and 5 bases, in that order; junction bases with no gene match: 8. The CDR3 loop is CASSPGTARTGELFF. The CDR3 DNA is TGCGCCAGCAGCCCTGGGACAGCAAGAACCGGGGAGCTGTTTTTT.

The V and J genes are TRBV6-5 and TRBJ1-2; D unresolved. Germline V gives CDR1 MNHEY, CDR2 SVGAGI. This CDR3 is built from 13 residues. V was pared by 8 bases and J by 6 bases, with 16 bases between. In DNA form, the CDR3 reads TGTGCCAGCGGCCAAGAGGGAGGGAATGGCTACACCTTC. Amino acids: CASGQEGGNGYTF.

The V and J genes are TRBV28 and TRBJ2-7; 7 nucleotides line up with TRBD1. V dropped 6 bases and J dropped 1; count of bases not matched to a gene: 3. Per germline, CDR1 MDHEN and CDR2 SYDVKM. CDR3 length equals 13 residues. The CDR3 coding sequence is TGTGCCAGCAGCCGGGGACAGTCCTACGAGCAGTACTTC. This sequence encodes CASSRGQSYEQYF.

The chain combines TRBV9 with TRBJ2-3, with 7 bases identical to TRBD2. V shed 5 bases, J shed 4 bases, and the junction held 4 bases outside the gene matches. This CDR3 has 13 residues. Germline loops: CDR1 SGDLS, CDR2 YYNGEE. The CDR3 spells CASRGGEPDTQYF. CDR3 sequence (DNA): TGTGCCAGCAGGGGGGGGGAGCCAGATACGCAGTATTTT.

This clone was detected once. V gene TRBV5-1 combines with J gene TRBJ2-6; 7 bases agree with TRBD1. V gave up 2 bases and J gave up 2 bases; unmatched junction bases: 19. The CDR3 runs 21 residues. Germline values: CDR1 SGHRS, CDR2 YFSETQ. The chain's CDR3 is CASSFLLFGTASLPGANVLTF. CDR3 DNA sequence: TGCGCCAGCAGCTTCCTACTCTTTGGGACAGCCTCCCTCCCTGGGGCCAACGTCCTGACTTTC. Full variable domain (outside the CDR3, taken from reference TRBV5-1 and TRBJ2-6): KAGVTQTPRYLIKTRGQQVTLSCSPISGHRSVSWYQQTPGQGLQFLFEYFSETQRNKGNFPGRFSGRQFSNSRSEMNVSTLELGDSALYLCASSFLLFGTASLPGANVLTFGAGSRLTVL.

The V and J genes are TRBV5-5 and TRBJ1-2; D remains ambiguous. The CDR3 covers 15 residues. With 3 bases removed from V and 4 bases from J, the gap between germline ends came to 16 bases. Per germline, CDR1 SGHKS and CDR2 YYEKEE (reference sequence). The CDR3 coding sequence is TGTGCCAGCAGCTCCGAGCGGTACGTTGGCTATGGCTACACCTTC. Translation gives CASSSERYVGYGYTF.

With regard to this clone: This may stem from a read error, because a much larger clone lies one nucleotide away. The V gene is TRBV6-4, the J gene TRBJ2-3; perhaps TRBD2 as D (9 bases). CDR3 length: 15 amino acids. In germline, CDR1 is MRHNA, CDR2 SNTAGT. CDR3 protein: CASSDSAGGTGTQYF. The CDR3 DNA is TGTGCCAGCAGTGACTCGGCGGGGGGGACAGGTACGCAGTATTTT.

The chain uses TRBV28 and TRBJ1-5; TRBD1 matches 9 bases. The V gene's germline CDR1 is MDHEN and CDR2 SYDVKM. The CDR3 covers 16 residues. Trimming cost V 6 bases and J 5 bases; bases outside gene matches: 11. This CDR3 is CASRLASGTGYQPQHF. The CDR3 DNA sequence: TGTGCCAGCAGGCTTGCTTCCGGGACAGGGTATCAGCCCCAGCATTTT.

The CDR3 region is CASRFRDYPNTGELFF. DNA for the CDR3: TGCGCCAGCAGGTTCCGGGACTACCCTAACACCGGGGAGCTGTTTTTT. The chain links TRBV5-1 to TRBJ2-2; TRBD2 agrees at 7 bases. V was clipped by 5 bases and J by 2 bases; unmatched bases: 9. Germline CDR1 is SGHRS and CDR2 is YFSETQ. This CDR3 region has 16 residues.

This clone was observed once. This chain links TRBV23-1 with TRBJ2-1; 9 bases are shared with TRBD1. Being an ORF, TRBV23-1 has a function that is uncertain. V shed 0 bases, J shed 10 bases, and the junction held 10 bases outside the gene matches. The CDR3 length is 16 residues. The CDR3 DNA follows: TGCGCCAGCAGTCAATCCGGGACAGGGATATTCGGCGAGCAGTTCTTC. Translated: CASSQSGTGIFGEQFF.

This clone showed up just once. The rearrangement links TRBV9 to TRBJ2-2; 13 bases are a match to TRBD2. CDR3 size: 16 residues. V lost 3 bases to trimming and J lost 6 bases; unmatched junction nucleotides: 5. CDR1 SGDLS and CDR2 YYNGEE come from the germline V gene. CDR3 loop: CASSDPLAGGPGELFF. In nucleotides, the CDR3 is TGTGCCAGCAGCGACCCACTAGCGGGGGGGCCCGGGGAGCTGTTTTTT.

The gene calls are TRBV7-2 and TRBJ2-1; the match to TRBD2 covers 10 bases. This CDR3 is built from 16 residues. Losses at the gene ends were 6 bases for V and 4 bases for J; bases not matched to a gene: 9. Germline V gene data show CDR1 as SGHTA and CDR2 as FQGNSA. CDR3: CASRLTLSGRYNEQFF. The CDR3 nucleotides read TGTGCCAGCAGACTCACTCTTAGCGGGAGGTACAATGAGCAGTTCTTC.

This clone was counted once. V and J are TRBV23-1 and TRBJ2-7; D is possibly TRBD1 (5 bases). TRBV23-1 is marked as an open reading frame, function uncertain. Trimming removed 10 bases from V and 0 bases from J, with 22 bases in between. The CDR3 is 16 amino acids. The CDR3 sequence is CANPGWWDRSSYEQYF. The DNA of the CDR3 is TGCGCCAACCCAGGGTGGTGGGATAGGAGCTCCTACGAGCAGTACTTC.

The chain employs TRBV18 and TRBJ1-2; TRBD1 is a possible D gene (5 bases). Trimming removed 2 bases from V and 6 bases from J, with 19 bases in between. The CDR3 runs to 16 residues. Looked up from germline, CDR1 is KGHSH and CDR2 is LQKENI. This CDR3 reads CASSPKSQGRYDGYTF. CDR3 nucleotide sequence: TGTGCCAGCTCACCAAAGTCGCAGGGTCGATATGATGGCTACACCTTC.

CDR3 in amino acids: CASSFQGYEQYF. CDR3 DNA sequence: TGTGCCAGCAGTTTCCAGGGATACGAGCAGTACTTC. The genes are TRBV28 and TRBJ2-7; tentative D call: TRBD1 (5 bases). The germline CDR1 and CDR2 sequences are MDHEN and SYDVKM. The ends were cut back, 3 bases at V and 4 bases at J, with 7 bases in the middle. The CDR3 contains 12 residues.

This clone was detected once. The chain employs TRBV5-1 and TRBJ2-3, with unresolved D. This CDR3 contains 14 residues. Germline values: CDR1 SGHRS, CDR2 YFSETQ. V was cut by 7 bases and J by 1 base, with 13 bases left in between. The CDR3 spells CASRRGQGTDTQYF. In DNA, the CDR3 is TGCGCCAGCCGCCGTGGGCAGGGCACAGATACGCAGTATTTT.

This sequence joins TRBV18 and TRBJ1-4; a weak D match, TRBD1 (6 bases). CDR3 length equals 15 residues. Germline CDR1 reads KGHSH; CDR2 reads LQKENI. The ends were cut back, 3 bases at V and 6 bases at J, with 14 bases in the middle. The chain's CDR3 is CASSPLNRDDEKLFF. For the CDR3, the DNA is TGTGCCAGCTCACCTCTTAACAGGGATGATGAAAAACTGTTTTTT.

The chain links TRBV9 to TRBJ2-5; 8 bases match TRBD1. From germline, CDR1 is SGDLS and CDR2 YYNGEE. There are 16 residues in the CDR3. Trimming took 0 bases from V and 5 from J; bases not matched to a gene: 9. The CDR3 region has the DNA TGTGCCAGCAGCGTAGATTCAGGGGGCAGGGGGGAGACCCAGTACTTC. Translating gives CASSVDSGGRGETQYF.

This sequence joins TRBV30 and TRBJ1-2; 9 bases align to TRBD1. The CDR3 has 13 amino acids. CDR1 is GTSNPN and CDR2 is SVGIG in the germline V gene (reference sequence). The CDR3 sequence is CAQPGLGQGGYTF. CDR3 nucleotide sequence: TGTGCGCAGCCGGGACTGGGACAGGGTGGCTACACCTTC. The full variable domain, in which reference TRBV30 and TRBJ1-2 provide the parts outside the CDR3, is SQTIHQWPATLVQPVGSPLSLECTVEGTSNPNLYWYRQAAGRGLQLLFYSVGIGQISSEVPQNLSASRPQDRQFILSSKKLLLSDSGFYLCAQPGLGQGGYTFGSGTRLTVV.

The rearrangement uses TRBV6-1 and TRBJ2-6, with D possibly being TRBD1 (5 bases). The CDR3 runs 15 residues. The V end was cut by 1 base, the J end by 2 bases, with 6 bases between. Germline CDR1 MNHNS, CDR2 SASEGT. CDR3 nucleotide sequence: TGTGCCAGCAGTGAAGGGACAACTGGGGCCAACGTCCTGACTTTC. It is translated as CASSEGTTGANVLTF.

The genes are TRBV7-9 and TRBJ2-3; D perhaps matches TRBD2 (5 bases). Looked up from germline, CDR1 is SEHNR and CDR2 is FQNEAQ (reference sequence). The V end was cut by 2 bases, the J end by 5 bases, with 8 bases between. The CDR3 is made up of 13 amino acids. CDR3 amino acids: CASSLWTGDTQYF. In DNA, the CDR3 is TGTGCCAGCAGCTTATGGACTGGAGATACGCAGTATTTT. The complete variable domain, with remaining parts taken from reference TRBV7-9 and TRBJ2-3, reads DTGVSQNPRHKITKRGQNVTFRCDPISEHNRLYWYRQTLGQGPEFLTYFQNEAQLEKSRLLSDRFSAERPKGSFSTLEIQRTEQGDSAMYLCASSLWTGDTQYFGPGTRLTVL.